Included here is one T cell receptor beta chain sequence, with context. The CDR3 covers 12 residues. Trimming cost V 6 bases and J 6 bases, with 12 bases left between them. The germline CDR1 and CDR2 sequences are GTSNPN and SVGIG (reference sequence). Original methodology: From reference gene primer amplification, estimates of nucleated cell counts were derived. Data came from immunoSEQ multiplex PCR; TCRdb stores just in-frame clones and leaves some out. The D gene and trimming were derived from the DNA, and the V and J assignments and clone size from that table. This table has some 400,000 clones, over 75% appearing once. The entry originates in a study of blood T cell repertoires in COVID-19. Donors were grouped by their self-reported clinical history.

The TCR sequence derives from a man younger than 40 who had recovered from COVID-19. V is TRBV30 and J is TRBJ1-5; tentatively, D is TRBD1 (6 bases). The sample comprised PBMCs or T cells enriched from blood (not recorded which). As DNA, the CDR3 is TGTGCCTGTAACAGGGACGGTCAGCCCCAGCATTTT. Amino acids: CACNRDGQPQHF.